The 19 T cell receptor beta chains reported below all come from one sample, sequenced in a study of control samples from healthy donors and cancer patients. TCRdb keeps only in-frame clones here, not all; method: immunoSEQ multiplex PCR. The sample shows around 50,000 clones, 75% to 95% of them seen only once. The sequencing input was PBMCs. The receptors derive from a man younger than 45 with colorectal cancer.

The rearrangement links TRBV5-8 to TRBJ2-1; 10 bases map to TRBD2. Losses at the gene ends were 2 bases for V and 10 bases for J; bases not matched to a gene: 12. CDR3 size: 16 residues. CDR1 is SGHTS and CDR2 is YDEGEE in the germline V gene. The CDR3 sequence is CASSFGYSGGASEQFF. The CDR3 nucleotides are TGTGCCAGCAGCTTTGGATACAGCGGGGGGGCGAGCGAGCAGTTCTTC.

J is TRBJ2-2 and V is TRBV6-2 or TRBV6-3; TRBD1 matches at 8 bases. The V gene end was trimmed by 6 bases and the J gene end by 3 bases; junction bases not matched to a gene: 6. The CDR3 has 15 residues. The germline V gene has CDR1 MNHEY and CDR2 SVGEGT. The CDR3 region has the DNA TGTGCCAGCAGCGCTCAGGGGGCTCACACCGGGGAGCTGTTTTTT. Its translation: CASSAQGAHTGELFF.

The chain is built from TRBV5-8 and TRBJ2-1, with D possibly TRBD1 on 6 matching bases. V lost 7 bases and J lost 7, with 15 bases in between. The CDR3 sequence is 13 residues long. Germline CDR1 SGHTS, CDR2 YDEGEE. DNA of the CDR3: TGTGCCAGCTCCAGGGACATCCAAAATGAGCAGTTCTTC. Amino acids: CASSRDIQNEQFF. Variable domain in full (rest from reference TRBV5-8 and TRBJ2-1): EAGVTQSPTHLIKTRGQQATLRCSPISGHTSVYWYQQALGLGLQFLLWYDEGEERNRGNFPPRFSGRQFPNYSSELNVNALELEDSALYLCASSRDIQNEQFFGPGTRLTVL.

DNA for the CDR3: TGTGCCAGCACTTCCTCTCGTGTGGCCAAAAACATTCAGTACTTC. It yields the protein CASTSSRVAKNIQYF. The chain is built from TRBV7-9 and TRBJ2-4; D is unclear. This CDR3 region has 15 residues. Per the germline V gene, CDR1 is SEHNR and CDR2 is FQNEAQ (reference sequence). Trimming cost V 7 bases and J 1 base, with 14 bases left between them.

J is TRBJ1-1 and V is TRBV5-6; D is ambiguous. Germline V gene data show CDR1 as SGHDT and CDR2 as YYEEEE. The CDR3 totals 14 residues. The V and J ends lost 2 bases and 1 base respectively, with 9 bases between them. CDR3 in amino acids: CASSLDSGNTEAFF. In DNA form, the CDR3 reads TGTGCCAGCAGCTTAGACTCGGGGAACACTGAAGCTTTCTTT.

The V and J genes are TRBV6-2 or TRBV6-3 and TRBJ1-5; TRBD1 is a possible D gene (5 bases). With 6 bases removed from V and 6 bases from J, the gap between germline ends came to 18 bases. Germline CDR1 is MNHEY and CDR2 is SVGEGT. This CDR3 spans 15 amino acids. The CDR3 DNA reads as TGTGCCAGCAGCAACACGTGCGGGGCGGGTCAGCCCCAGCATTTT. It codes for CASSNTCGAGQPQHF.

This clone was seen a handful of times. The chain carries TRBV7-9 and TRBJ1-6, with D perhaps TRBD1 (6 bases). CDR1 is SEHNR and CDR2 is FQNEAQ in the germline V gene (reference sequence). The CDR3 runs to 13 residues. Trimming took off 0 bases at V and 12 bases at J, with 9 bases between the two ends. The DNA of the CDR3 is TGTGCCAGCAGCTTAGCACAGGGAGAACCCCTCCACTTT. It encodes CASSLAQGEPLHF.

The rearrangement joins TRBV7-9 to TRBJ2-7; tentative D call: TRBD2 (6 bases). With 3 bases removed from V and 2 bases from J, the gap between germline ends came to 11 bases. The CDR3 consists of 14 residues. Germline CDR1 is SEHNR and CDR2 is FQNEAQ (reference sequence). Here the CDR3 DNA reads TGTGCCAGCAGCTTTGGCGGGGAAACCTACGAGCAGTACTTC. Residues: CASSFGGETYEQYF.

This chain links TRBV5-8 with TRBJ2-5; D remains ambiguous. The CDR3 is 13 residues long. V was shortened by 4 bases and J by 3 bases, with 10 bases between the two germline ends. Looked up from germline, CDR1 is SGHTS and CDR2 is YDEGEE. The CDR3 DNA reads TGTGCCAGCAGCCTAAAATTTGAAGAGACCCAGTACTTC. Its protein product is CASSLKFEETQYF.

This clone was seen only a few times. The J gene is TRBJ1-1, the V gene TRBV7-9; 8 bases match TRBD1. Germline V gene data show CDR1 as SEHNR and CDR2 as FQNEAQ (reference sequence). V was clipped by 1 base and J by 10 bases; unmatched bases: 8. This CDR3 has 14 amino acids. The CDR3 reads CASSLEDRVIGAFF. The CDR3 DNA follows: TGTGCCAGCAGCTTAGAGGACAGGGTGATTGGAGCTTTCTTT.

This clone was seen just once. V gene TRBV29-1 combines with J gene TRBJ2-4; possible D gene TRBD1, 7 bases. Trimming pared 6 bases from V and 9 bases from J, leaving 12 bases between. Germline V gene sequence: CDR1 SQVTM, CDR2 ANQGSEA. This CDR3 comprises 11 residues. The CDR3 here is CSVHRGGIQYF. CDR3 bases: TGCAGCGTCCACAGGGGAGGCATTCAGTACTTC.

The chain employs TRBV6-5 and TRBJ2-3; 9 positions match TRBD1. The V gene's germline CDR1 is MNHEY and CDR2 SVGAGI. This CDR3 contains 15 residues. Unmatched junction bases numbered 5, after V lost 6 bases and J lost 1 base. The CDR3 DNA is TGTGCCAGCAGCGCGGACAGGGGACGCACAGATACGCAGTATTTT. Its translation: CASSADRGRTDTQYF.

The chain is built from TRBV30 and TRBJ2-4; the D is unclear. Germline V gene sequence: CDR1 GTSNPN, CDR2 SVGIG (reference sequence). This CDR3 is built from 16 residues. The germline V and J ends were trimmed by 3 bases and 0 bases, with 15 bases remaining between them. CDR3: CAWRSRASGAKNIQYF. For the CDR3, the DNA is TGTGCCTGGAGAAGTCGGGCCTCGGGAGCCAAAAACATTCAGTACTTC. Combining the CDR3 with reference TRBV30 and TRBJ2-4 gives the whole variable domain SQTIHQWPATLVQPVGSPLSLECTVEGTSNPNLYWYRQAAGRGLQLLFYSVGIGQISSEVPQNLSASRPQDRQFILSSKKLLLSDSGFYLCAWRSRASGAKNIQYFGAGTRLSVL.

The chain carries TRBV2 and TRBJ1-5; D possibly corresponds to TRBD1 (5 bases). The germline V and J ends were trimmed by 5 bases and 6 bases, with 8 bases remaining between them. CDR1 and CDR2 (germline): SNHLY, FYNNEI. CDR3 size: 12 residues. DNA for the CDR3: TGTGCCAGCAGTCGGGACGGTCAGCCCCAGCATTTT. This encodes CASSRDGQPQHF.

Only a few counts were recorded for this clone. Here the CDR3 reads CASSQDLGTSGGVIAYYEQYF. CDR3 in DNA: TGTGCCAGCAGCCAAGATTTAGGGACTAGCGGCGGTGTAATCGCTTACTACGAGCAGTACTTC. The V gene is TRBV4-2, the J gene TRBJ2-7, with TRBD2 identical over 11 bases. The CDR3 spans 21 residues. V shed 0 bases, J shed 3 bases, and the junction held 19 bases outside the gene matches. The germline V gene encodes CDR1 LGHNA and CDR2 YNFKEQ.

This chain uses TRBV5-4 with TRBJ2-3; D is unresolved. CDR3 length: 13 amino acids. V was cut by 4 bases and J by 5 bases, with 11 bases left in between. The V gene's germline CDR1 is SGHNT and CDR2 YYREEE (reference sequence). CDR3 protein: CASSRLLGDTQYF. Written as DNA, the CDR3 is TGTGCCAGCAGCCGTCTTTTAGGAGATACGCAGTATTTT.

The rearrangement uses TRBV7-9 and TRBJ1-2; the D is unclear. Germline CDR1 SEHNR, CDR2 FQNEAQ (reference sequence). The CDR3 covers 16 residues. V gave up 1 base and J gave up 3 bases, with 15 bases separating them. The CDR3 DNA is TGTGCCAGCAGCTTAGAACTGGAAATGGGAGACTATGGCTACACCTTC. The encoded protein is CASSLELEMGDYGYTF.

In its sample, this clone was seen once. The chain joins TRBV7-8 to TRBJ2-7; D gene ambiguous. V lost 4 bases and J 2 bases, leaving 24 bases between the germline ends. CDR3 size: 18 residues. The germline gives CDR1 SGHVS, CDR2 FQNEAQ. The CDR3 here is CASSSQVLGDGDTYEQYV. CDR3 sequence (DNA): TGTGCCAGCAGCTCCCAAGTACTGGGTGACGGAGATACCTACGAGCAGTACGTC.

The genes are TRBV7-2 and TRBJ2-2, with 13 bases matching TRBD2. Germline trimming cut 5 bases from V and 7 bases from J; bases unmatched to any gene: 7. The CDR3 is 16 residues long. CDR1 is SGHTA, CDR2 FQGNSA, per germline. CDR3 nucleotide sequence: TGTGCCAGCAGCCTCCGGACTAGCGGGGGTTACGGGGAGCTGTTTTTT. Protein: CASSLRTSGGYGELFF.